This T cell receptor (beta chain) was profiled in a study of blood T cell repertoires in COVID-19. The wider study: Samples representing acute and convalescent COVID-19 were sourced from the United States, Italy and Spain. Sources were T cells, B-cell-depleted T cells, or PBMCs; the material itself was cDNA or gDNA.

In the authors' methods: Nucleated cell number was recorded as an estimate derived from reference gene primer amplification. Here immunoSEQ multiplex PCR was the method, and the copy in TCRdb shows in-frame clones only, minus some. The V and J calls and clone size are taken from that table; D and trimming were inferred from the DNA. The sample has about 30,000 clones, over 70% seen once. The specimen was peripheral blood. This TCR derives from a woman in her 70s with acute or convalescent COVID-19.

Written as DNA, the CDR3 is TGTGCCAGCAGCCTGGACTCCCTTAATGAAAAACTGTTTTTT. Translating gives CASSLDSLNEKLFF. J is TRBJ1-4 and V is TRBV6-1; D gene unclear. The germline V gene has CDR1 MNHNS and CDR2 SASEGT. This CDR3 region has 14 residues. The V gene lost 6 bases and the J gene lost 4 bases, with 12 bases spanning the gap.